This T cell receptor (beta chain) was sequenced for a study of CD8+ T cells in alopecia areata. Study-level findings and limits: In blood and scalp, many expanded lesional clones persisted during tofacitinib.

Isolated RNA was reverse transcribed into cDNA used as the sequencing template. Sequencing used immunoSEQ multiplex PCR; TCRdb keeps in-frame clones, though not all of them. The sample records some 170,000 clones, around 58% being singletons. Treatment here: oral pan-JAK inhibitor, 5-10 mg twice daily. The investigators collected lesional scalp punch biopsies and peripheral blood from alopecia areata patients. The germline CDR1 and CDR2 sequences are SGDLS and YYNGEE. Germline trimming cut 0 bases from V and 1 base from J; bases unmatched to any gene: 4. This CDR3 spans 16 amino acids. Note on this clone: Its specificity is unknown.

The sample consisted of CD4+ T cells sorted from blood, taken between weeks 55 and 65, from a patient treated with tofacitinib. The receptor was derived from a human donor with alopecia areata. This chain connects TRBV9 to TRBJ2-5, with 9 positions matching TRBD2. The CDR3 sequence: CASSVEGTSPQETQYF. The CDR3, as DNA: TGTGCCAGCAGCGTAGAGGGGACTAGCCCCCAAGAGACCCAGTACTTC. Drawing the rest from reference TRBV9 and TRBJ2-5, the complete variable domain is DSGVTQTPKHLITATGQRVTLRCSPRSGDLSVYWYQQSLDQGLQFLIQYYNGEERAKGNILERFSAQQFPDLHSELNLSSLELGDSALYFCASSVEGTSPQETQYFGPGTRLLVL.